This entry is about one TCR beta chain. The source of the sample is a study of blood T cell repertoires in COVID-19. Trimming shortened V by 5 bases and J by 7 bases, and 15 bases separated the two germline ends. This CDR3 comprises 13 residues. Germline V gene lookup returns CDR1 SGHAT and CDR2 FQDESV (reference sequence). Authors' analysis steps: For nucleated cells, counts were estimated from reference gene primer amplification. The repertoire was sequenced with immunoSEQ multiplex PCR; TCRdb's copy has only in-frame clones and lacks some. V, J and clone size reflect that table, while D and trimming were determined from the DNA. The data hold over 50,000 clones, with 86% observed a single time.

J is TRBJ2-7 and V is TRBV11-1; D possibly corresponds to TRBD1 (6 bases). The receptor was derived from a human donor in a cohort sampled during active COVID-19. The source material was peripheral blood. The CDR3 DNA reads TGTGCCAGCAGCCCTGACAGGCAGAGGGAGCAGTACTTC. It translates to CASSPDRQREQYF.